The clone carrying this T cell receptor beta chain has only a few counts. Its antigen remains unknown. The entry originates in a study of T cells in Graves' hyperthyroidism and ophthalmopathy. Study as a whole: Peripheral blood was drawn at first diagnosis, prior to all treatment.

Study observations and caveats: Ophthalmopathy was separated from stable hyperthyroidism by a 13 V-J model.

Researchers amplified the TCR beta CDR3 regions from RNA transcripts. A first-round RT-PCR of the TCR CDR3 used the HTBI primer set. TCRdb re-called the multiplex PCR reads with MiXCR, one entry per CDR3 protein. Among about 290,000 distinct CDR3 sequences, 12% to 15% were seen once, and the ten largest hold 7% to 9.5%. Stable disease denoted Graves' hyperthyroidism without ophthalmopathy progression within 18 months. The germline V and J ends were trimmed by 8 bases and 5 bases, with 15 bases remaining between them. CDR1 and CDR2 (germline): SGHTA, FQGNSA. CDR3 length: 14 residues. J is TRBJ1-4 and V is TRBV7-2; no clear D. The receptor's source is a woman between 40 and 50 years old with Graves' hyperthyroidism. Sequences were obtained from blood. CDR3 amino acids: CASRFGLSNEKLFF. As DNA, the CDR3 is TGTGCCAGCCGTTTCGGACTCTCCAATGAAAAACTGTTTTTT.